This T cell receptor (beta chain) comes out of a study of T cells in Graves' hyperthyroidism and ophthalmopathy. Whole-study results and caveats: In the blood, most expanded thyroid clonotypes above 0.001 appeared as well.

There were TCR beta CDR3 regions amplified from RNA transcripts. A set of HTBI primers served as the primers for a first-round RT-PCR of the TCR CDR3. Using its own MiXCR run on the multiplex PCR reads, TCRdb lists one record per CDR3 protein. The data contain roughly 740,000 distinct CDR3 sequences, around 15% of them singletons. Lactation, pregnancy, other autoimmune disease or uncontrolled infection led to exclusion of patients. Diagnostic assessment was based on clinical symptoms, serum thyroxine and TRAb, thyroid ultrasound and orbital computed tomography. Germline assignment: CDR1 SQVTM and CDR2 ANQGSEA. CDR3 length: 14 amino acids. This clonotype was seen only a few times. Its antigen is currently unknown. At one end the junction does not follow the germline gene, possibly because of a read error.

The sequence was obtained from a young man with Graves' hyperthyroidism. The genes are TRBV29-1 and TRBJ2-1, with 7 bases lining up with TRBD1. The sequencing sample was made of blood. Here the CDR3 reads CNVYTGVMGNEQFF. The CDR3 coding sequence is TGCAACGTTTACACAGGGGTAATGGGCAATGAGCAGTTCTTC.